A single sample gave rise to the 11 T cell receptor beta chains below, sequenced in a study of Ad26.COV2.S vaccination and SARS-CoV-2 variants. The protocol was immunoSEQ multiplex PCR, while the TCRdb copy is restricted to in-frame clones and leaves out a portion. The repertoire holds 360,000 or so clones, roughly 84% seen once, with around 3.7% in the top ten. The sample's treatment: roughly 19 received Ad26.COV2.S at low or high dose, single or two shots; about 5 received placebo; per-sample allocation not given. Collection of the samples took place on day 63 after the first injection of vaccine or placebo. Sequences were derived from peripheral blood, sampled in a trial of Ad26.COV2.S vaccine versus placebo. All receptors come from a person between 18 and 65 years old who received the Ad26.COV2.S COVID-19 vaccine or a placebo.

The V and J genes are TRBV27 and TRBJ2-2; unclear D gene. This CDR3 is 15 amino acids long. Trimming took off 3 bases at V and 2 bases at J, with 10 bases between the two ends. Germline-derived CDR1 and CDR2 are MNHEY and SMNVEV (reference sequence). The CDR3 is CASSFGQINTGELFF. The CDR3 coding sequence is TGTGCCAGCAGTTTTGGCCAGATTAACACCGGGGAGCTGTTTTTT.

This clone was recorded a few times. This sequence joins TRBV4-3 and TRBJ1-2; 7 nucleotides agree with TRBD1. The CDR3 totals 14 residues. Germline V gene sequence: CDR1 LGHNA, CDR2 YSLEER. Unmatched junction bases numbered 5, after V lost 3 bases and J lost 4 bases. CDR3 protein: CASSHPGQVYGYTF. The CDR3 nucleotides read TGCGCCAGCAGCCATCCCGGACAGGTCTATGGCTACACCTTC.

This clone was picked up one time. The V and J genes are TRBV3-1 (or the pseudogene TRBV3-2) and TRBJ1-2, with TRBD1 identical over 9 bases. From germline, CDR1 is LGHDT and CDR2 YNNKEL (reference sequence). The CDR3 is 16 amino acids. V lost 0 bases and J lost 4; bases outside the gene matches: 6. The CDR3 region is CASSQDLPDRGYGYTF. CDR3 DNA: TGTGCCAGCAGCCAAGATCTGCCGGACAGGGGCTATGGCTACACCTTC.

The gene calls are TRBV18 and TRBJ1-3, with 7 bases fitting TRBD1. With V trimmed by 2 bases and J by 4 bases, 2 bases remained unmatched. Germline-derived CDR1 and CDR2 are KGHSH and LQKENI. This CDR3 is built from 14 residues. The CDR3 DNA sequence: TGTGCCAGCTCACCAGCAGGGGGAGGAAACACCATATATTTT. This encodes CASSPAGGGNTIYF.

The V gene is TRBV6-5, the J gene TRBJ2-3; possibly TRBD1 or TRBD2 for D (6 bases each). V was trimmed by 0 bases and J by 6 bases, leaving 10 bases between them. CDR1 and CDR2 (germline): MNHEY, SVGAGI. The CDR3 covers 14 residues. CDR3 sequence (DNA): TGTGCCAGCAGTTACTCGACGGGGGCGGATACGCAGTATTTT. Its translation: CASSYSTGADTQYF.

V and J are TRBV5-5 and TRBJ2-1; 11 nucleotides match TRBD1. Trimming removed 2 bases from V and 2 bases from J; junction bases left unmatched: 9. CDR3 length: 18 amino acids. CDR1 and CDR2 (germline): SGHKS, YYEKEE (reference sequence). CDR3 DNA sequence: TGTGCCAGCAGCTTACCGGCGTGGGGACAGGGGGCCTACAATGAGCAGTTCTTC. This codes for CASSLPAWGQGAYNEQFF.

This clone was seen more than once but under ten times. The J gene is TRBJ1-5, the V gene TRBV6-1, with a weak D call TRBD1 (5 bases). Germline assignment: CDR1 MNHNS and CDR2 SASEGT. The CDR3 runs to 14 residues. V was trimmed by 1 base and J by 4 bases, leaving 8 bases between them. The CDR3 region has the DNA TGTGCCAGCAGTGAAGGGGGGGAGAATCAGCCCCAGCATTTT. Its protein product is CASSEGGENQPQHF.

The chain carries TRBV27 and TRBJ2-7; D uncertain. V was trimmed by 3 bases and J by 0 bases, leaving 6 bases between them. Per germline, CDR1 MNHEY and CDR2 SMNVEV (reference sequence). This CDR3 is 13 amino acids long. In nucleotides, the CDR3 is TGTGCCAGCAGTTTGGGCATCTCCTACGAGCAGTACTTC. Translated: CASSLGISYEQYF.

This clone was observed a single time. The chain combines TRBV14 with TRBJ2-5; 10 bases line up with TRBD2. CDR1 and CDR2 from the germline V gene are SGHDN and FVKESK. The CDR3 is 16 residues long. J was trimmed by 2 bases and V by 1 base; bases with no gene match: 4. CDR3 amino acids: CASSQALAGVQETQYF. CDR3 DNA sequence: TGTGCCAGCAGCCAAGCGCTAGCGGGGGTACAAGAGACCCAGTACTTC.

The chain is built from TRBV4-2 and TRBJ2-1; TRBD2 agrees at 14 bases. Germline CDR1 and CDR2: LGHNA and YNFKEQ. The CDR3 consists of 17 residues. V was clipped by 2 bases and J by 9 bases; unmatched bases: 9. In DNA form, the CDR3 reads TGTGCCAGCAGCCAATTTTCCGGGACTAGCGGGGGTGCTGAGCAGTTCTTC. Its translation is CASSQFSGTSGGAEQFF.

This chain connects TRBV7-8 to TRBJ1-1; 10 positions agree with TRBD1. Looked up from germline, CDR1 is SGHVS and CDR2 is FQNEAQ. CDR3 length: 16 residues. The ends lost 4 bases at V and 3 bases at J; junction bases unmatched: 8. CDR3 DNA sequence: TGTGCCAGCAGCTCCGGGACAGGGGCGGGGTACACTGAAGCTTTCTTT. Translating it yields CASSSGTGAGYTEAFF. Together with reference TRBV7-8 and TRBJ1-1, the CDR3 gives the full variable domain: GAGVSQSPRYKVAKRGQDVALRCDPISGHVSLFWYQQALGQGPEFLTYFQNEAQLDKSGLPSDRFFAERPEGSVSTLKIQRTQQEDSAVYLCASSSGTGAGYTEAFFGQGTRLTVV.